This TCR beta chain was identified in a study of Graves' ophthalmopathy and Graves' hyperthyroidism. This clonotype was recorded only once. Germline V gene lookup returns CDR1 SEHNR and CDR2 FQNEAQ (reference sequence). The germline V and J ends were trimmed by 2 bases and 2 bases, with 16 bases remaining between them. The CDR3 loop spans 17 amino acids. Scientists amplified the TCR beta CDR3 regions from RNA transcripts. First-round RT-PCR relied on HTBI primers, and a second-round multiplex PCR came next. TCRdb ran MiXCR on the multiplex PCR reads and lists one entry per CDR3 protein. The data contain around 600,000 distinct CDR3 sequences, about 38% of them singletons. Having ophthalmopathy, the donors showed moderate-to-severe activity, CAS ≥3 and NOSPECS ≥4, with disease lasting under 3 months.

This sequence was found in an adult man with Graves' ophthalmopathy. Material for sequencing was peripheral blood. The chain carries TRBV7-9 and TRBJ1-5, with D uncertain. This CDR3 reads CASSLLSGMGGNQPQHF. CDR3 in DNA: TGTGCCAGCAGCTTACTAAGCGGGATGGGTGGCAATCAGCCCCAGCATTTT.